This TCR beta chain comes out of a study of cytomegalovirus exposure and HLA in healthy donors. Overall study: Early released data comprised around 79 million unique TCRs from HLA-typed donors. Study-wide findings and caveats: A likely sequencing artifact accounted for one observed cluster of highly shared sequence variants.

Germline lookup yields CDR1 SGDLS and CDR2 YYNGEE. Trimming took off 6 bases at V and 7 bases at J, with 19 bases between the two ends. CDR3 size: 14 residues. The PCR had 60 Vbeta and 13 Jbeta primers. The repertoire was sequenced with immunoSEQ multiplex PCR; TCRdb's copy has only in-frame clones and lacks some. The sample includes 95,000 to 150,000 clones, around 79% of them seen just once. With regard to this clone: Its matching antigen is unknown.

Source material: PBMCs. This TCR derives from a woman aged 40 to 50 in good health and CMV-seronegative. This sequence joins TRBV9 and TRBJ1-2, with D hard to call. Here the CDR3 DNA reads TGTGCCAGCACCCCCCTCTCGGCGGCTAGTGGCTACACCTTC. This gives the protein CASTPLSAASGYTF.